Shown below are 21 T cell receptor beta chains from a single sample sequenced in a study of control samples from healthy donors and cancer patients. The method was immunoSEQ multiplex PCR; TCRdb's version includes in-frame clones alone and lacks a portion of them. This sample has 40,000 to 45,000 clones; 70% occur once, and the top ten carry approximately 17%. Specimen: formalin-fixed, paraffin-embedded tissue. The receptors here all came from a male donor with melanoma.

The rearrangement joins TRBV28 to TRBJ2-2; D is possibly TRBD1 (8 bases). V was pared by 4 bases and J by 4 bases, with 13 bases between. Germline values: CDR1 MDHEN, CDR2 SYDVKM. This CDR3 is built from 15 residues. CDR3 in DNA: TGTGCCAGCAGTTCAGGGGGCGGGGGCACCGGGGAGCTGTTTTTT. It codes for CASSSGGGGTGELFF.

This clone was counted only a few times. The chain has TRBV5-6 and TRBJ1-6; D unclear. CDR1 and CDR2 (germline): SGHDT, YYEEEE. The CDR3 has 15 residues. V was clipped by 7 bases and J by 0 bases, with 11 bases between them. The CDR3: CASERKSSYNSPLHF. CDR3 nucleotides: TGTGCCAGCGAAAGGAAGAGCTCCTATAATTCACCCCTCCACTTT.

The chain is built from TRBV30 and TRBJ1-6; TRBD1 matches 8 bases. CDR1 and CDR2 from the germline V gene are GTSNPN and SVGIG (reference sequence). The CDR3 loop spans 16 amino acids. Germline trimming cut 2 bases from V and 8 bases from J; bases unmatched to any gene: 11. CDR3 sequence reads: CAWSPPGGFRDSPLHF. The CDR3 DNA is TGTGCCTGGAGTCCCCCAGGGGGCTTTCGGGATTCACCCCTCCACTTT.

The chain combines TRBV3-1 (or the pseudogene TRBV3-2) with TRBJ2-1; D unresolved. Germline CDR1 is LGHDT and CDR2 is YNNKEL (reference sequence). Trimming took 3 bases from V and 4 from J, leaving 4 bases between them. The CDR3 has 12 residues. The CDR3 nucleotides read TGTGCCAGCAGCCACAAATACAATGAGCAGTTCTTC. Amino acid sequence: CASSHKYNEQFF.

The rearrangement joins TRBV5-4 to TRBJ2-2; D not resolved. This CDR3 contains 15 residues. CDR1 and CDR2 from the germline V gene are SGHNT and YYREEE (reference sequence). The V and J ends lost 2 bases and 5 bases respectively, with 13 bases between them. This chain's CDR3 is CASSFAMGNTGELFF. The DNA for the CDR3 is TGTGCCAGCAGCTTCGCTATGGGTAATACCGGGGAGCTGTTTTTT.

This rearrangement joins TRBV23-1 to TRBJ1-6; D might be TRBD1 (5 bases). TRBV23-1 is annotated as an ORF whose role is uncertain. The V gene lost 3 bases and the J gene lost 9 bases, with 18 bases spanning the gap. The CDR3 is made up of 16 amino acids. The CDR3 region is CASSHQDILGSSPLHF. CDR3 DNA sequence: TGCGCCAGCAGTCACCAGGACATCCTCGGGAGTTCACCCCTCCACTTT.

The chain employs TRBV27 and TRBJ2-1; the D is unclear. The CDR3 sequence is 13 residues long. The V end lost 5 bases, the J end lost 8 bases, and 13 bases lay between the germline ends. Looked up from germline, CDR1 is MNHEY and CDR2 is SMNVEV (reference sequence). The CDR3 spells CASSLPPAYEQFF. DNA of the CDR3: TGTGCCAGCAGTCTCCCCCCGGCATATGAGCAGTTCTTC.

The rearrangement joins TRBV5-1 to TRBJ1-2, with D perhaps TRBD1 (6 bases). The CDR3 consists of 15 residues. Germline V gene data show CDR1 as SGHRS and CDR2 as YFSETQ. Trimming left V 0 bases short and J 2 bases short, with 11 bases between. The CDR3 spells CASSLGGQSNYGYTF. CDR3 DNA: TGCGCCAGCAGCTTGGGGGGACAATCCAACTATGGCTACACCTTC.

V is TRBV27 and J is TRBJ1-1; the D gene is possibly TRBD1 (5 bases). CDR1 and CDR2 from the germline V gene are MNHEY and SMNVEV (reference sequence). The length of the CDR3 is 13 residues. V lost 2 bases and J 5 bases, leaving 9 bases between the germline ends. CDR3 sequence (DNA): TGTGCCAGCAGTTTAAAGGGGAGAACTGAAGCTTTCTTT. Encoded protein: CASSLKGRTEAFF.

This sequence joins TRBV7-8 and TRBJ1-3; D gene uncertain. Trimming cost V 8 bases and J 0 bases, with 14 bases left between them. This CDR3 contains 15 residues. The germline V gene has CDR1 SGHVS and CDR2 FQNEAQ. CDR3 sequence: CASEARRNSGNTIYF. CDR3 in DNA: TGTGCCAGCGAGGCGCGCAGGAACTCTGGAAACACCATATATTTT. The full variable domain, its missing parts supplied by reference TRBV7-8 and TRBJ1-3, is GAGVSQSPRYKVAKRGQDVALRCDPISGHVSLFWYQQALGQGPEFLTYFQNEAQLDKSGLPSDRFFAERPEGSVSTLKIQRTQQEDSAVYLCASEARRNSGNTIYFGEGSWLTVV.

In regard to this clone: This clone may be a read error of a much larger clone one base away. Within the sample, other DNA sequences also encode this same CDR3. The chain employs TRBV12-3 or TRBV12-4 and TRBJ2-7; D assignment may be TRBD1 or TRBD2 (5 bases each). V was trimmed by 0 bases and J by 10 bases, leaving 13 bases between them. There are 13 residues in the CDR3. The CDR3 region is CASSLAGTWEQYF. The CDR3 coding sequence is TGTGCCAGCAGTTTAGCGGGGACCTGGGAACAGTACTTC.

V gene TRBV11-3 combines with J gene TRBJ2-7; D ambiguous. Trimming took 6 bases from V and 5 from J, leaving 23 bases between them. The CDR3 totals 16 residues. Germline CDR1 SGHNT, CDR2 YENEEA. The CDR3 sequence is CASRPIGPRVCDEQYF. CDR3 bases: TGTGCCAGCAGACCCATCGGCCCGAGAGTTTGTGACGAGCAGTACTTC.

The V call is TRBV4-1, the J call TRBJ1-2, with 9 bases identical to TRBD1. This CDR3 spans 14 amino acids. Looked up from germline, CDR1 is MGHRA and CDR2 is YSYEKL. Trimming removed 4 bases from V and 5 bases from J; junction bases left unmatched: 5. The CDR3 loop reads CASSPGTGSYGYTF. The CDR3 DNA follows: TGCGCCAGCAGCCCGGGGACAGGGTCATATGGCTACACCTTC.

The gene calls are TRBV30 and TRBJ2-3, with a weak D call TRBD2 (6 bases). The ends were cut back, 1 base at V and 1 base at J, with 12 bases in the middle. The CDR3 extends over 15 amino acids. Germline V gene lookup returns CDR1 GTSNPN and CDR2 SVGIG (reference sequence). CDR3 sequence: CAWSGLGSRTDTQYF. The CDR3 region has the DNA TGTGCCTGGAGTGGACTAGGGAGTCGCACAGATACGCAGTATTTT.

This clone is medium-sized. This chain links TRBV5-1 with TRBJ1-1; D may be TRBD1 (6 bases). The germline gives CDR1 SGHRS, CDR2 YFSETQ. V was clipped by 8 bases and J by 6 bases, with 11 bases between them. This CDR3 is 11 amino acids long. This chain's CDR3 is CAREQGPEAFF. CDR3 bases: TGCGCCAGAGAACAGGGCCCTGAAGCTTTCTTT.

The V gene is TRBV3-1 (or the pseudogene TRBV3-2), the J gene TRBJ2-7, with D unresolved. This CDR3 comprises 16 residues. The V gene's germline CDR1 is LGHDT and CDR2 YNNKEL (reference sequence). Between the trimmed V and J ends, which lost 0 bases and 3 bases, there was a span of 15 bases. The CDR3 spells CASSQDRKGLFYEQYF. The DNA of the CDR3 is TGTGCCAGCAGCCAAGATAGAAAGGGTTTGTTCTACGAGCAGTACTTC.

This clone was detected a few times. The chain links TRBV12-3 or TRBV12-4 to TRBJ1-1; D is unclear. V was clipped by 2 bases and J by 6 bases, with 4 bases between them. This CDR3 spans 11 amino acids. CDR3 sequence reads: CASSLLSEAFF. CDR3 sequence (DNA): TGTGCCAGCAGTTTACTTTCTGAAGCTTTCTTT.

CDR3: CASSPGLAGVGVSYEQYF. The CDR3 nucleotides are TGTGCCAGTAGTCCCGGACTAGCGGGAGTCGGGGTCTCCTACGAGCAGTACTTC. The rearrangement joins TRBV19 to TRBJ2-7, with TRBD2 matching over 13 bases. CDR1 is LNHDA and CDR2 is SQIVND in the germline V gene (reference sequence). Germline trimming cut 5 bases from V and 0 bases from J; bases unmatched to any gene: 10. This CDR3 is built from 18 residues.

The chain carries TRBV10-2 and TRBJ2-3, with TRBD2 matching 10 bases. CDR3 size: 15 residues. Germline CDR1 WSHSY, CDR2 SAAADI. V gave up 3 bases and J gave up 14 bases; unmatched junction bases: 14. Here the CDR3 reads CASSDPGLAGAETYF. CDR3 nucleotide sequence: TGCGCCAGCAGTGACCCGGGGCTAGCGGGGGCCGAGACGTATTTT.

The chain uses TRBV7-3 and TRBJ1-5, with unresolved D. Trimming cost V 5 bases and J 5 bases, with 16 bases left between them. This CDR3 has 15 amino acids. Germline loops: CDR1 SGHTA, CDR2 FQGTGA. DNA for the CDR3: TGTGCCAGCAGCCCCCTCGGCTCACAAGATCAGCCCCAGCATTTT. Translated: CASSPLGSQDQPQHF. Looking up the rest from reference TRBV7-3 and TRBJ1-5 gives the full variable domain: GAGVSQTPSNKVTEKGKYVELRCDPISGHTALYWYRQSLGQGPEFLIYFQGTGAADDSGLPNDRFFAVRPEGSVSTLKIQRTERGDSAVYLCASSPLGSQDQPQHFGDGTRLSIL.

This clone has ten or more counts. The chain carries TRBV15 and TRBJ2-2; no clear D. The CDR3 extends over 16 amino acids. From germline, CDR1 is LNHNV and CDR2 YYDKDF (reference sequence). Trimming removed 0 bases at V and 0 bases at J, with 8 bases between. CDR3 sequence (DNA): TGTGCCACCAGCAGAGATCTGAGATCGAACACCGGGGAGCTGTTTTTT. Protein: CATSRDLRSNTGELFF.